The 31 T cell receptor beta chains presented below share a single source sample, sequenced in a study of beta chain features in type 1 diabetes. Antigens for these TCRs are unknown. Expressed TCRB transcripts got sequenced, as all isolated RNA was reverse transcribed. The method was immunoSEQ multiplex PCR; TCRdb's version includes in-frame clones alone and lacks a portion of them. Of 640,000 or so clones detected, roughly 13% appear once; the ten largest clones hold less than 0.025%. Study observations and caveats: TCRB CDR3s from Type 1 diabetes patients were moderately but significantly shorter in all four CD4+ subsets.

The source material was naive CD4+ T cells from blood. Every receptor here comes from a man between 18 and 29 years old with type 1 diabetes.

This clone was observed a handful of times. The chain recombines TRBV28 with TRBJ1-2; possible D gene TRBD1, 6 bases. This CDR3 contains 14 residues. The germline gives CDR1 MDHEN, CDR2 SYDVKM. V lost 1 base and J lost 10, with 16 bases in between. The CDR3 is CASSLSGTRETYTF. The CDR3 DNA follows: TGTGCCAGCAGTTTATCCGGGACACGAGAAACCTACACCTTC.

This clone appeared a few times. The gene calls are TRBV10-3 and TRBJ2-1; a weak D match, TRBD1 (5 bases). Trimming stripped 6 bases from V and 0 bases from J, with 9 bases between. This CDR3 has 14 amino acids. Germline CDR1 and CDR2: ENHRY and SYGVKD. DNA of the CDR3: TGTGCCATCAGGAGACAGACCTCCTACAATGAGCAGTTCTTC. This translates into CAIRRQTSYNEQFF.

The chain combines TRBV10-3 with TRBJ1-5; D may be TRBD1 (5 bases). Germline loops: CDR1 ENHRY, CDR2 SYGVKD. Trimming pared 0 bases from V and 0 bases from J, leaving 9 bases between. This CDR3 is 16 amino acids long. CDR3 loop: CAISESGLYSNQPQHF. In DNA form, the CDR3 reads TGTGCCATCAGTGAGTCGGGACTATATAGCAATCAGCCCCAGCATTTT.

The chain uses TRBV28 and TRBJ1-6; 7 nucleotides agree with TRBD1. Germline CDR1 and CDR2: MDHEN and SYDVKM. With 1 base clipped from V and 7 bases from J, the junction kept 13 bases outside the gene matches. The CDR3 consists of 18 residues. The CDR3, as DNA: TGTGCCAGCAGTTTATCCGTATCTAGGACAGGTGGCAATTCACCCCTCCACTTT. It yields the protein CASSLSVSRTGGNSPLHF.

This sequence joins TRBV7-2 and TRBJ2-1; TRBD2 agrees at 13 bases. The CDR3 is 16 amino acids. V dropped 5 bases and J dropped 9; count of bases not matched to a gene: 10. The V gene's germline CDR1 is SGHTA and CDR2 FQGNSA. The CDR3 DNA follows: TGTGCCAGCAGCCCACTAGCGGGGGGGCCCAGGGGTGAGCAGTTCTTC. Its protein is CASSPLAGGPRGEQFF.

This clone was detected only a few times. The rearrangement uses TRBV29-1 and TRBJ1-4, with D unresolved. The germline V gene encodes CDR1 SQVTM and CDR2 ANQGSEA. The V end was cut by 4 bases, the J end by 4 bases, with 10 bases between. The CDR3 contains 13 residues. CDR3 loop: CSVVGRINEKLFF. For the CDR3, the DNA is TGCAGCGTTGTTGGCAGGATTAATGAAAAACTGTTTTTT. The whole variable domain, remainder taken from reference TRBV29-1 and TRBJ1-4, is SAVISQKPSRDICQRGTSLTIQCQVDSQVTMMFWYRQQPGQSLTLIATANQGSEATYESGFVIDKFPISRPNLTFSTLTVSNMSPEDSSIYLCSVVGRINEKLFFGSGTQLSVL.

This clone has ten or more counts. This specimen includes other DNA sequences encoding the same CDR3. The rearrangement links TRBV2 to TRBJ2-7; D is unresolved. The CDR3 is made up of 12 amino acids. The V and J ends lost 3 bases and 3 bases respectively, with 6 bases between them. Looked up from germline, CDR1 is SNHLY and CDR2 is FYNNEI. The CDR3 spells CASSDVGYEQYF. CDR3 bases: TGTGCCAGCAGTGACGTCGGCTACGAGCAGTACTTC.

The CDR3 sequence is CASGRDLNNEEQFF. For the CDR3, the DNA is TGTGCCAGCGGACGGGACTTAAACAATGAGGAGCAGTTCTTC. The genes are TRBV4-2 and TRBJ2-1; TRBD2 might be the D (6 bases). Germline assignment: CDR1 LGHNA and CDR2 YNFKEQ. The CDR3 contains 14 residues. V lost 8 bases, J lost 10 bases, and 21 bases lay in between.

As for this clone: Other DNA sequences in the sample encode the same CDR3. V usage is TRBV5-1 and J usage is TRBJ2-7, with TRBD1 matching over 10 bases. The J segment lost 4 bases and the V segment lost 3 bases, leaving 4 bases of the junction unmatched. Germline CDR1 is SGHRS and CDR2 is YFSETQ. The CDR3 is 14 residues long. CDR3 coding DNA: TGCGCCAGCAGCTCGCGGACAGGGGGATACGAGCAGTACTTC. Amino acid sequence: CASSSRTGGYEQYF.

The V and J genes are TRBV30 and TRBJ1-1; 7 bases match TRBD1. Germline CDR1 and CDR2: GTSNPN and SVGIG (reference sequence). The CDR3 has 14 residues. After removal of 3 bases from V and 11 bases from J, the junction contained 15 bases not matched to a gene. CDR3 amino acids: CAWSDRQGSIGAFF. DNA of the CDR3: TGTGCCTGGAGCGATAGACAGGGTTCAATCGGGGCTTTCTTT.

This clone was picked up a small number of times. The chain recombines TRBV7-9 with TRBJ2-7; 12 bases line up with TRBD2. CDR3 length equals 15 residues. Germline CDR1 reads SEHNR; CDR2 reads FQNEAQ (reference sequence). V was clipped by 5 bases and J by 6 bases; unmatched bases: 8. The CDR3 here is CASSPRTSGVGEQYF. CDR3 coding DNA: TGTGCCAGCAGCCCCCGGACTAGCGGGGTAGGCGAGCAGTACTTC.

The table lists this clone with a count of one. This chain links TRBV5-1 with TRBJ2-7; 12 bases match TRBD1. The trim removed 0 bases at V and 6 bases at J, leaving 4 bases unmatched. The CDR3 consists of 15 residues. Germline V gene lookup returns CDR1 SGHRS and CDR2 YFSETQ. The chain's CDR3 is CASSLEGTGGREQYF. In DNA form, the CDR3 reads TGCGCCAGCAGCTTGGAAGGGACAGGGGGCCGCGAGCAGTACTTC.

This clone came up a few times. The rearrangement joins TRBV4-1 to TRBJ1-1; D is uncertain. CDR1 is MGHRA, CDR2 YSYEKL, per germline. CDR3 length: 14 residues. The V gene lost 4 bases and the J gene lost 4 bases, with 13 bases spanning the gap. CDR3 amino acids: CASSRELVLTEAFF. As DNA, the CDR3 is TGCGCCAGCAGCCGCGAACTGGTTCTCACTGAAGCTTTCTTT.

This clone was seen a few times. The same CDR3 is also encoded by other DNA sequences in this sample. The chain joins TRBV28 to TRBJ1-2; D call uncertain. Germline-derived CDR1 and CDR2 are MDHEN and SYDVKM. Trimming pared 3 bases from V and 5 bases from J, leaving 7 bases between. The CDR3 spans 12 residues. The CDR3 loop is CASSFGEYGYTF. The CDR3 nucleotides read TGTGCCAGCAGTTTCGGCGAGTATGGCTACACCTTC.

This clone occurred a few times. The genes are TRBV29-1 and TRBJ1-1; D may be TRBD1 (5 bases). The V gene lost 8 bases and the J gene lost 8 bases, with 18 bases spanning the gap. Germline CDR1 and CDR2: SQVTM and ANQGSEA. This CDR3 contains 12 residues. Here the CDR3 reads CSPAQGGGEAFF. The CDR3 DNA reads TGCAGCCCCGCGCAGGGCGGGGGGGAAGCTTTCTTT.

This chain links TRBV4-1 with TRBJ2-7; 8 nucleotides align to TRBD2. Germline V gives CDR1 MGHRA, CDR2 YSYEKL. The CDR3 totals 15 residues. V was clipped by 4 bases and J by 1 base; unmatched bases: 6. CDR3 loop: CASSRLAGTSYEQYF. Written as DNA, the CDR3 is TGCGCCAGCAGCCGCTTAGCGGGGACTTCCTACGAGCAGTACTTC.

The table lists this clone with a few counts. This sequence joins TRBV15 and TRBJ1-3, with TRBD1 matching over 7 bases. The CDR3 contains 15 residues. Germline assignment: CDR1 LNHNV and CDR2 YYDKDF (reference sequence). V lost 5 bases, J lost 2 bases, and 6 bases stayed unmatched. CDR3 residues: CATSVRQGAGNTIYF. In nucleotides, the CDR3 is TGTGCCACCAGCGTTCGACAGGGAGCTGGAAACACCATATATTTT.

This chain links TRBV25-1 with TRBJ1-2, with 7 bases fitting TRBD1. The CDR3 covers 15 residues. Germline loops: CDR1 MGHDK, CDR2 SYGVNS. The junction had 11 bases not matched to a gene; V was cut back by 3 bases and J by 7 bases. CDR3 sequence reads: CASSDYGQEEGGYTF. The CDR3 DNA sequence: TGTGCCAGCAGTGATTACGGACAGGAAGAGGGTGGCTACACCTTC.

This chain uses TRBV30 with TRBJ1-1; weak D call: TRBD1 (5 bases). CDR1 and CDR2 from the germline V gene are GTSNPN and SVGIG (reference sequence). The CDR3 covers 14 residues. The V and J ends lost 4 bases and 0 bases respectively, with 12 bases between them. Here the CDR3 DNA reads TGTGCCTGGACCCGGACAATCCTGAACACTGAAGCTTTCTTT. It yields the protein CAWTRTILNTEAFF.

CDR3 sequence reads: CSVSGSNEKLFF. The CDR3 DNA reads as TGCAGCGTGAGCGGGTCTAATGAAAAACTGTTTTTT. This chain uses TRBV29-1 with TRBJ1-4; D remains ambiguous. The V end was cut by 6 bases, the J end by 3 bases, with 8 bases between. CDR3 length: 12 amino acids. Germline-derived CDR1 and CDR2 are SQVTM and ANQGSEA.

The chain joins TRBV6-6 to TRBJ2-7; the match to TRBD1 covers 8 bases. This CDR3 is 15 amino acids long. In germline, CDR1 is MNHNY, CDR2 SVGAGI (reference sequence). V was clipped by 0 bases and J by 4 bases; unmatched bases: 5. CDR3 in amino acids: CASSYSGRGQYEQYF. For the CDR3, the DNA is TGTGCCAGCAGTTACTCTGGCAGGGGGCAGTACGAGCAGTACTTC.

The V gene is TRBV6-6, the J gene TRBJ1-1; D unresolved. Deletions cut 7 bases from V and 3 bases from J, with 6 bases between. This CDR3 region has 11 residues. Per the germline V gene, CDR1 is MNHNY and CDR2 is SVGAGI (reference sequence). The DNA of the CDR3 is TGTGCCAGCAAAAGGGACACTGAAGCTTTCTTT. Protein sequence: CASKRDTEAFF.

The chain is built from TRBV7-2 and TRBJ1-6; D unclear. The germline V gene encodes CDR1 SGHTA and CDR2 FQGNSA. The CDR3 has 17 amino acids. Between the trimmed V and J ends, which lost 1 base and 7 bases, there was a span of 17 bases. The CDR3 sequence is CASSLERVIRGNSPLHF. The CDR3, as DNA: TGTGCCAGCAGCTTAGAGCGGGTAATACGTGGAAATTCACCCCTCCACTTT.

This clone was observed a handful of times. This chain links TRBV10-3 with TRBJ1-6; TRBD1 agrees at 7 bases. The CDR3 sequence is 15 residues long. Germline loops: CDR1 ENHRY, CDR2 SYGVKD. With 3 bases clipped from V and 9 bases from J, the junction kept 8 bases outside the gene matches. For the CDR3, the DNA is TGTGCCATCAGTGATTCCGGGACAGATATTTCACCCCTCCACTTT. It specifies CAISDSGTDISPLHF.

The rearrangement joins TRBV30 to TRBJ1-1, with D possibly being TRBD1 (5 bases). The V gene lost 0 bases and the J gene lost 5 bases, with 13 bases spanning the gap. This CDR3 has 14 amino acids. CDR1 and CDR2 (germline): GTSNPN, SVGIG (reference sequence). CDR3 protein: CAWSVQGRNTEAFF. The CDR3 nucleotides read TGTGCCTGGAGTGTGCAGGGCCGGAATACTGAAGCTTTCTTT.

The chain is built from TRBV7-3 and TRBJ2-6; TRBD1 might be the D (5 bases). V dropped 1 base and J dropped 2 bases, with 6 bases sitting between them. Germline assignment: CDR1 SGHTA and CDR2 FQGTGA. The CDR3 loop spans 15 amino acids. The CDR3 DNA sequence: TGTGCCAGCAGCTTAAGGGGCCCTGGGGCCAACGTCCTGACTTTC. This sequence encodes CASSLRGPGANVLTF.

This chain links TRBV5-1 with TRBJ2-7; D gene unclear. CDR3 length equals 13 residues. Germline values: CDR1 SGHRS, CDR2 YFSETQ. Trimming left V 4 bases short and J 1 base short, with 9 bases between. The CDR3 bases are TGCGCCAGCAGCCCGGCGAGGTCCTACGAGCAGTACTTC. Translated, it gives CASSPARSYEQYF. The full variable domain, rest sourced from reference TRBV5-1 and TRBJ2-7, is KAGVTQTPRYLIKTRGQQVTLSCSPISGHRSVSWYQQTPGQGLQFLFEYFSETQRNKGNFPGRFSGRQFSNSRSEMNVSTLELGDSALYLCASSPARSYEQYFGPGTRLTVT.

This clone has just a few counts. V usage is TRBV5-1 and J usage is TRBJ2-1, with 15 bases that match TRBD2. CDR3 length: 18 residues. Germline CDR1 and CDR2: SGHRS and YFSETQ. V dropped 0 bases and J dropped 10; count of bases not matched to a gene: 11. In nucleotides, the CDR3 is TGCGCCAGCAGCTTGGGCCCGGGACTAGCGGGGGGCCTGGGAGAGCAGTTCTTC. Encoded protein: CASSLGPGLAGGLGEQFF.

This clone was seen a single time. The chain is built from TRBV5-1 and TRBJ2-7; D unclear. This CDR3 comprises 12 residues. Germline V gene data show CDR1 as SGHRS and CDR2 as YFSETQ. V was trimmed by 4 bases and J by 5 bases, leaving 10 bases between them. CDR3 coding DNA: TGCGCCAGCAGCCCGTCTTGGGACGAGCAGTACTTC. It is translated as CASSPSWDEQYF.

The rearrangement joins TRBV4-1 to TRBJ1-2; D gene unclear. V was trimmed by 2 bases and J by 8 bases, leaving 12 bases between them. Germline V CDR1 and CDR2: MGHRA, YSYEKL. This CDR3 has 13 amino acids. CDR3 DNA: TGCGCCAGCAGCCAAACTGGCCTCGGGGGCTACACCTTC. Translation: CASSQTGLGGYTF.

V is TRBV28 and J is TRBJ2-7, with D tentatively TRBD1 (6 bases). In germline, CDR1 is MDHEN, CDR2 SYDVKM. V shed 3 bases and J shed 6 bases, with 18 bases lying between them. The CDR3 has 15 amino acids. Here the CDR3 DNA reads TGTGCCAGCAGTTTGACGACAGGTTCCCCTTCCGAGCAGTACTTC. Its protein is CASSLTTGSPSEQYF.